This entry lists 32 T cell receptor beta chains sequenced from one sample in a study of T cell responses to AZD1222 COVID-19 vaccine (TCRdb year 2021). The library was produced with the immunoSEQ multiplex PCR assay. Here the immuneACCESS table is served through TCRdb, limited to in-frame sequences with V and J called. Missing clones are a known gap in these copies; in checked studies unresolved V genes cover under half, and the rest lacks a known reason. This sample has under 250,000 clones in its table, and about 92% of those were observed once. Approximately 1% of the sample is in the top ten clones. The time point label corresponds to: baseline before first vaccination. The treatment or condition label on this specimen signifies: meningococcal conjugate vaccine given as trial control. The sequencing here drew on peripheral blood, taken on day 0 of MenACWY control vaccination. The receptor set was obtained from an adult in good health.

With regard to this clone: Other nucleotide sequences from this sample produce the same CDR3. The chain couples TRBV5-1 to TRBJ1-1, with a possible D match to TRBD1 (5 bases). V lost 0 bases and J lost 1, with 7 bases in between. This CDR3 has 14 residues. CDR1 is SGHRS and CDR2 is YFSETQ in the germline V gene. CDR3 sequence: CASSLDGGNTEAFF. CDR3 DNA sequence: TGCGCCAGCAGCTTGGACGGGGGGAACACTGAAGCTTTCTTT. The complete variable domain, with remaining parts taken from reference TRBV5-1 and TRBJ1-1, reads KAGVTQTPRYLIKTRGQQVTLSCSPISGHRSVSWYQQTPGQGLQFLFEYFSETQRNKGNFPGRFSGRQFSNSRSEMNVSTLELGDSALYLCASSLDGGNTEAFFGQGTRLTVV.

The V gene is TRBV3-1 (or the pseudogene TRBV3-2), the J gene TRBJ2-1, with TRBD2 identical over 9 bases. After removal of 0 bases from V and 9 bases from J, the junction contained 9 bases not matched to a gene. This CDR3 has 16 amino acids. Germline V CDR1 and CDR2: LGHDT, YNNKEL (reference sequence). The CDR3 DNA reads TGTGCCAGCAGCCAAGATGCTAGCGGGGTGGGCGGTGAGCAGTTCTTC. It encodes CASSQDASGVGGEQFF.

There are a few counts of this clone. The CDR3 loop is CASSPMRGDTEAFF. In DNA, the CDR3 is TGTGCCAGCTCACCAATGAGGGGGGACACTGAAGCTTTCTTT. The J gene is TRBJ1-1, the V gene TRBV18; the D gene is possibly TRBD1 (6 bases). V lost 2 bases, J lost 3 bases, and 10 bases lay in between. From germline, CDR1 is KGHSH and CDR2 LQKENI. This CDR3 is 14 amino acids long.

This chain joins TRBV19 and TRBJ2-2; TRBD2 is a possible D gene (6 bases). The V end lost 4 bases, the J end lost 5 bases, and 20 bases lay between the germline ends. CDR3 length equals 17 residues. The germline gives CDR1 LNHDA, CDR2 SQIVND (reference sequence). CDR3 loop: CASSTDLLAARTGELFF. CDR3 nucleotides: TGTGCCAGTAGTACCGACCTCTTAGCGGCGAGGACCGGGGAGCTGTTTTTT.

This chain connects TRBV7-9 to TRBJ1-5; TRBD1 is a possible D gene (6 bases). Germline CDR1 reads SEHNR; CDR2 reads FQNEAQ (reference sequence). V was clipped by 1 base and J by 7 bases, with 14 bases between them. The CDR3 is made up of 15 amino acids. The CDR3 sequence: CASSLEGGRLQPQHF. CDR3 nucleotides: TGTGCCAGCAGCTTAGAAGGGGGGAGGTTACAGCCCCAGCATTTT.

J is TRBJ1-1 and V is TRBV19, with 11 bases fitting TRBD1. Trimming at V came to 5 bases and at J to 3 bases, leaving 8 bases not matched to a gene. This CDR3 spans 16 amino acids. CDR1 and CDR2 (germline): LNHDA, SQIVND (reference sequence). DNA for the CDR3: TGTGCCAGTAGTCCCCGGACAGGGGGCCCGGACACTGAAGCTTTCTTT. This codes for CASSPRTGGPDTEAFF.

The CDR3, as DNA: TGTGCCTGGGGGGTGTACCAAGAGACCCAGTACTTC. It yields the protein CAWGVYQETQYF. This chain connects TRBV30 to TRBJ2-5; D is undetermined. This CDR3 region has 12 residues. Germline V gene lookup returns CDR1 GTSNPN and CDR2 SVGIG (reference sequence). Trimming shortened V by 5 bases and J by 0 bases, and 7 bases separated the two germline ends.

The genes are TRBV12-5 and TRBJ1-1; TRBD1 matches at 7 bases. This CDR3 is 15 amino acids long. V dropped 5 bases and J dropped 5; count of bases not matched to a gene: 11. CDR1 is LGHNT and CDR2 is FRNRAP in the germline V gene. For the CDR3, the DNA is TGTGCTAGTGGTCCCCGGGACAGTAAAGAAACTGAAGCTTTCTTT. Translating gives CASGPRDSKETEAFF.

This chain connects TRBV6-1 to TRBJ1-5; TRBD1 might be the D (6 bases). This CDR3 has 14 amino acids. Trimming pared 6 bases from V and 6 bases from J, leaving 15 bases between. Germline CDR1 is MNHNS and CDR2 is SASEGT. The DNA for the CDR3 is TGTGCCAGCAGCAATCACAGGGTTGGTCAGCCCCAGCATTTT. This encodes CASSNHRVGQPQHF.

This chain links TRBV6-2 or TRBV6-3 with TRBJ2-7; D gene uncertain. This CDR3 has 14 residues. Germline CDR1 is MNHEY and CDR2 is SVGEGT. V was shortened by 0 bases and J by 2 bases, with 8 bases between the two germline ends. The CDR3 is CASSYSVATYEQYF. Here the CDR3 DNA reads TGTGCCAGCAGTTACTCAGTGGCCACCTACGAGCAGTACTTC.

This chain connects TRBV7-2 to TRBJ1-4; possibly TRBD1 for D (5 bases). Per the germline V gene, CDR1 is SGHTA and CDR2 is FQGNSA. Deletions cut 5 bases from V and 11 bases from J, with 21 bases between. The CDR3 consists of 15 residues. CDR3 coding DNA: TGTGCCAGCAGCATCCAGGGTGGAGGGCTGAAGAAACTGTTTTTT. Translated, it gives CASSIQGGGLKKLFF.

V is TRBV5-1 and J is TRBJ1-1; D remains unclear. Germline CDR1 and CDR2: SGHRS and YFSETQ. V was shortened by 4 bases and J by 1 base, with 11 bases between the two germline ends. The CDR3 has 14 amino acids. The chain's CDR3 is CASSRETGNTEAFF. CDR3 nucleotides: TGCGCCAGCAGCAGAGAGACGGGGAACACTGAAGCTTTCTTT.

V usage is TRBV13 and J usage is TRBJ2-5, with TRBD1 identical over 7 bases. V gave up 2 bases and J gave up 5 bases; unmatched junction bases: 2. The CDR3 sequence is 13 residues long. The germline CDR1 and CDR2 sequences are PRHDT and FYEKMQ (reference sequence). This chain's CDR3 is CASSLNRGETQYF. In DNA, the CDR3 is TGTGCCAGCAGCTTAAACAGGGGTGAGACCCAGTACTTC.

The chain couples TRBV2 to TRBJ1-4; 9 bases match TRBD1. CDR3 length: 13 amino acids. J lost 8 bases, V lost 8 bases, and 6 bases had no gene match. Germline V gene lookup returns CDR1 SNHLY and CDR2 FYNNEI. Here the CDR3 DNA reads TGTGCCAGCTTGACAGGGGGAAGCGAAAAACTGTTTTTT. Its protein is CASLTGGSEKLFF.

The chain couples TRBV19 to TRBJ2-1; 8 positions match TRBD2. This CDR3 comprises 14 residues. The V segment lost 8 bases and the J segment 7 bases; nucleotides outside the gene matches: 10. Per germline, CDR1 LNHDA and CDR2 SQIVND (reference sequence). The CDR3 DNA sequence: TGTGCCAGTTCTCGGGAGGGCCGAAGGAATGAGCAGTTCTTC. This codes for CASSREGRRNEQFF.

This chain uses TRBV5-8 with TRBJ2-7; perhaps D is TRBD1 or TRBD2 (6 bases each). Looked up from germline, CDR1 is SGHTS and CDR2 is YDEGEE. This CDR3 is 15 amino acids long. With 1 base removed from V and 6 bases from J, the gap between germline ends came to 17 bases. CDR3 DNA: TGTGCCAGCAGCTTGTGGCGAGGGGGGAAAGGCGAGCAGTACTTC. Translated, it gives CASSLWRGGKGEQYF.

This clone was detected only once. The chain's CDR3 is CATSKTRNPTYEQYF. The CDR3 DNA reads as TGTGCCACCAGCAAGACTAGGAATCCCACCTACGAGCAGTACTTC. The J gene is TRBJ2-7, the V gene TRBV15, with a possible D match to TRBD2 (6 bases). This CDR3 has 15 residues. CDR1 is LNHNV and CDR2 is YYDKDF in the germline V gene (reference sequence). V lost 4 bases, J lost 2 bases, and 15 bases lay in between. The variable domain in full, completed from reference TRBV15 and TRBJ2-7, reads DAMVIQNPRYQVTQFGKPVTLSCSQTLNHNVMYWYQQKSSQAPKLLFHYYDKDFNNEADTPDNFQSRRPNTSFCFLDIRSPGLGDTAMYLCATSKTRNPTYEQYFGPGTRLTVT.

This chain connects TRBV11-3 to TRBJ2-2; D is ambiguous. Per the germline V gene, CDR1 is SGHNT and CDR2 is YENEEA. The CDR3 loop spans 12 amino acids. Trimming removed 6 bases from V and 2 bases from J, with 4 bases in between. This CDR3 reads CASSPNTGELFF. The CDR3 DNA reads TGTGCCAGCAGTCCTAACACCGGGGAGCTGTTTTTT.

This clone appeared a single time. CDR3 protein: CASSLGQGMNQPQHF. In nucleotides, the CDR3 is TGTGCCAGCTCACTTGGACAGGGGATGAATCAGCCCCAGCATTTT. The V gene is TRBV18, the J gene TRBJ1-5, with TRBD1 matching over 9 bases. V lost 4 bases to trimming and J lost 4 bases; unmatched junction nucleotides: 5. Germline CDR1 reads KGHSH; CDR2 reads LQKENI. The CDR3 spans 15 residues.

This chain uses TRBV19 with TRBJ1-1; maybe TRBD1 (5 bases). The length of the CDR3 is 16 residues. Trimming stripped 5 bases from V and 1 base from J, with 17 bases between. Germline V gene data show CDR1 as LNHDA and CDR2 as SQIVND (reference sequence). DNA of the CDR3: TGTGCCAGTAGTGCGGAAATGGGACGGCCGAACACTGAAGCTTTCTTT. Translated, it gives CASSAEMGRPNTEAFF. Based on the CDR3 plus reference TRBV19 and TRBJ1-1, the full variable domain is DGGITQSPKYLFRKEGQNVTLSCEQNLNHDAMYWYRQDPGQGLRLIYYSQIVNDFQKGDIAEGYSVSREKKESFPLTVTSAQKNPTAFYLCASSAEMGRPNTEAFFGQGTRLTVV.

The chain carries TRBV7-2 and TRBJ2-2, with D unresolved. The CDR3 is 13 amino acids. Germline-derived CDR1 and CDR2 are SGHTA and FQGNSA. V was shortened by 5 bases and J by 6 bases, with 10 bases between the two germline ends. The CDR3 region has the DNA TGTGCCAGCAGCCCCCTTTTGTCCGGGGAGCTGTTTTTT. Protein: CASSPLLSGELFF. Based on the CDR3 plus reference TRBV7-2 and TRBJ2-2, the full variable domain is GAGVSQSPSNKVTEKGKDVELRCDPISGHTALYWYRQSLGQGLEFLIYFQGNSAPDKSGLPSDRFSAERTGGSVSTLTIQRTQQEDSAVYLCASSPLLSGELFFGEGSRLTVL.

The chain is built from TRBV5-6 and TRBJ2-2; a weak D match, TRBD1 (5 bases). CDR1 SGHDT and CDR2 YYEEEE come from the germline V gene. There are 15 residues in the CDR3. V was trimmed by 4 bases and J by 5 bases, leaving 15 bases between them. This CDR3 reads CASSLTGPITGELFF. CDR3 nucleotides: TGTGCCAGCAGCCTAACAGGACCCATTACCGGGGAGCTGTTTTTT.

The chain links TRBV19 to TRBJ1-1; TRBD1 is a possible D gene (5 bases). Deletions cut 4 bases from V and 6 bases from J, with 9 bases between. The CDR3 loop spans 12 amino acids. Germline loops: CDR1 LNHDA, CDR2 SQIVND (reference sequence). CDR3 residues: CASSTGLSEAFF. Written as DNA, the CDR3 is TGTGCCAGTAGTACAGGGCTGTCTGAAGCTTTCTTT.

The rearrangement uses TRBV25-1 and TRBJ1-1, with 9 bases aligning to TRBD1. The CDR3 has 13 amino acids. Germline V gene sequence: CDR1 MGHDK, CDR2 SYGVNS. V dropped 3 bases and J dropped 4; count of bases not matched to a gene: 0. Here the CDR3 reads CASSETGGTEAFF. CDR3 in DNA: TGTGCCAGCAGTGAGACAGGGGGCACTGAAGCTTTCTTT.

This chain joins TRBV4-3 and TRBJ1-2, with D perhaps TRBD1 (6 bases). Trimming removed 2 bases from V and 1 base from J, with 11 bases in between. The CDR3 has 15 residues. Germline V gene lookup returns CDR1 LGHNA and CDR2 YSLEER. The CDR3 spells CASSQRTVFNYGYTF. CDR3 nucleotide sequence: TGCGCCAGCAGCCAAAGGACAGTCTTTAACTATGGCTACACCTTC.

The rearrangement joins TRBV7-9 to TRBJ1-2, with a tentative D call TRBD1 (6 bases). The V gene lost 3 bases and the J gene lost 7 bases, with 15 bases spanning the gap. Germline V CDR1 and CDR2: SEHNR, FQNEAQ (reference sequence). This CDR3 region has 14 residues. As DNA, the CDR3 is TGTGCCAGCAGCTTCGGGGGGCGCGTCGGTGGCTACACCTTC. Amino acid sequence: CASSFGGRVGGYTF.

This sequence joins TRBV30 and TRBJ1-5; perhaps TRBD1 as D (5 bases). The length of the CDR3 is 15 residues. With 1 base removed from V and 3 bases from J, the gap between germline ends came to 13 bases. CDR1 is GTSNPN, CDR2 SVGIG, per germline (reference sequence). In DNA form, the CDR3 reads TGTGCCTGGAGTGGGGGGGGAGGGTACAATCAGCCCCAGCATTTT. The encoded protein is CAWSGGGGYNQPQHF.

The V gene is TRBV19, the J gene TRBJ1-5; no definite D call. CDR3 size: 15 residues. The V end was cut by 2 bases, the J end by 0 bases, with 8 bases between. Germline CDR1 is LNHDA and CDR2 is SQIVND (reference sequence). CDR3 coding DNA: TGTGCCAGTAGTATATCCAGTTATAGCAATCAGCCCCAGCATTTT. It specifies CASSISSYSNQPQHF.

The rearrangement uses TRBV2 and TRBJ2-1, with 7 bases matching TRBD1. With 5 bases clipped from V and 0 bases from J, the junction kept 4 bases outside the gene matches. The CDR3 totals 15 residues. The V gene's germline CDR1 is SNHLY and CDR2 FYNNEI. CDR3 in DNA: TGTGCCAGCAGTCGGGACAGAAGCTCCTACAATGAGCAGTTCTTC. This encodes CASSRDRSSYNEQFF. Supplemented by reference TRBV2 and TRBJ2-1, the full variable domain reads EPEVTQTPSHQVTQMGQEVILRCVPISNHLYFYWYRQILGQKVEFLVSFYNNEISEKSEIFDDQFSVERPDGSNFTLKIRSTKLEDSAMYFCASSRDRSSYNEQFFGPGTRLTVL.

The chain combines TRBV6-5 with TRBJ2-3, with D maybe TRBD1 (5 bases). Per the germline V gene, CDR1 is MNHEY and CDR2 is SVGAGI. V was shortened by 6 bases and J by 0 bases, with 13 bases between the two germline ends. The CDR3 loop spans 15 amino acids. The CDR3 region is CASRDDRASTDTQYF. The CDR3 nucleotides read TGTGCCAGCAGGGACGACAGAGCTAGCACAGATACGCAGTATTTT.

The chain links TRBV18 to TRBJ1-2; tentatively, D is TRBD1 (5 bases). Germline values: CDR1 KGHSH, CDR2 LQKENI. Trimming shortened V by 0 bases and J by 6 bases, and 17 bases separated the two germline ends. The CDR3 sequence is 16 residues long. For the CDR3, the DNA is TGTGCCAGCTCACCACCCATAGGGACGGGCTCGCATGGCTACACCTTC. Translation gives CASSPPIGTGSHGYTF.

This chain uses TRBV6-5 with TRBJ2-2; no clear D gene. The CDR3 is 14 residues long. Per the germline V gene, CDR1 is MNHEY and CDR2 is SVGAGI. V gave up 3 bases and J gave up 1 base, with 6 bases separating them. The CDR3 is CASSYSGNTGELFF. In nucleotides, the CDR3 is TGTGCCAGCAGTTATTCAGGGAACACCGGGGAGCTGTTTTTT.